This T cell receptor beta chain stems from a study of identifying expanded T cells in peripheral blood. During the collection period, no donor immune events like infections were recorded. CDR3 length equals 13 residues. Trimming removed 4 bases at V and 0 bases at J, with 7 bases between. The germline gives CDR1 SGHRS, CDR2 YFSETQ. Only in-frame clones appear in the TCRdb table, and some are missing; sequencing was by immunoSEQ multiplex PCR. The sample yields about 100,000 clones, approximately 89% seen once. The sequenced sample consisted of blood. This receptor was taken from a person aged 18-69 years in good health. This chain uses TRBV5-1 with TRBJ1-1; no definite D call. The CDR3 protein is CASSPILNTEAFF. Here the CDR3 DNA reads TGCGCCAGCAGCCCCATTTTGAACACTGAAGCTTTCTTT.